The 19 T cell receptor beta chains below were found in one sample sequenced in a study of shared clonotypes between healthy human individuals. The protocol was immunoSEQ multiplex PCR, while the TCRdb copy is restricted to in-frame clones and leaves out a portion. Of 780,000 or so clones in the sample, roughly 72% were seen once. Material: memory CD4+ T cells sorted from blood. Subset noted: CD45RA-negative fraction. These receptors all come from a woman in her thirties in good health.

The chain employs TRBV28 and TRBJ1-1; 9 bases agree with TRBD1. The CDR3 has 16 residues. Trimming cost V 5 bases and J 2 bases; bases outside gene matches: 9. The germline CDR1 and CDR2 sequences are MDHEN and SYDVKM. CDR3: CASSLPGQGVNTEAFF. CDR3 in DNA: TGTGCCAGCAGTCTGCCGGGACAGGGAGTAAACACTGAAGCTTTCTTT.

The CDR3 sequence: CASSYSSGHLNQPQHF. The CDR3 nucleotides read TGTGCCAGCAGCTATTCATCGGGACACCTCAATCAGCCCCAGCATTTT. This chain connects TRBV7-8 to TRBJ1-5; D might be TRBD1 (6 bases). Germline V gene data show CDR1 as SGHVS and CDR2 as FQNEAQ. V shed 4 bases and J shed 3 bases, with 16 bases lying between them. The CDR3 is 16 amino acids.

The chain uses TRBV5-1 and TRBJ2-2; D uncertain. V was shortened by 2 bases and J by 3 bases, with 11 bases between the two germline ends. The CDR3 is made up of 15 amino acids. CDR1 is SGHRS, CDR2 YFSETQ, per germline. CDR3 sequence reads: CASSFMSGDTGELFF. The DNA of the CDR3 is TGCGCCAGCAGCTTCATGTCGGGCGACACCGGGGAGCTGTTTTTT.

This chain uses TRBV11-2 with TRBJ1-2, with TRBD1 matching 10 bases. V gave up 1 base and J gave up 5 bases; unmatched junction bases: 7. The CDR3 consists of 16 residues. The V gene's germline CDR1 is SGHAT and CDR2 FQNNGV. The CDR3 sequence is CASSLAGTGAGYGYTF. In DNA form, the CDR3 reads TGTGCCAGCAGCTTAGCGGGGACAGGGGCCGGGTATGGCTACACCTTC. Using reference TRBV11-2 and TRBJ1-2 for the parts outside the CDR3, the full variable domain is EAGVAQSPRYKIIEKRQSVAFWCNPISGHATLYWYQQILGQGPKLLIQFQNNGVVDDSQLPKDRFSAERLKGVDSTLKIQPAKLEDSAVYLCASSLAGTGAGYGYTFGSGTRLTVV.

As for this clone: The sample holds other DNA sequences that translate to the same CDR3. J is TRBJ2-5 and V is TRBV5-1; either TRBD1 or TRBD2 may supply D (6 bases each). Germline CDR1 SGHRS, CDR2 YFSETQ. The CDR3 covers 13 residues. Trimming pared 2 bases from V and 5 bases from J, leaving 10 bases between. The CDR3 here is CASSLGGGETQYF. For the CDR3, the DNA is TGCGCCAGCAGCTTAGGAGGGGGGGAGACCCAGTACTTC.

The genes are TRBV10-2 and TRBJ2-1; tentative D call: TRBD2 (6 bases). Trimming took off 6 bases at V and 8 bases at J, with 20 bases between the two ends. From germline, CDR1 is WSHSY and CDR2 SAAADI. The CDR3 extends over 15 amino acids. The CDR3 loop is CASRDYRDRGDEQFF. The CDR3 DNA follows: TGCGCCAGCAGGGATTACCGGGACCGCGGGGATGAGCAGTTCTTC.

The chain recombines TRBV5-1 with TRBJ1-1; D is uncertain. Germline V gene data show CDR1 as SGHRS and CDR2 as YFSETQ. The V end lost 7 bases, the J end lost 0 bases, and 13 bases lay between the germline ends. CDR3 length: 14 residues. The CDR3 bases are TGCGCCAGCTTTCCTGCGGGCCTGAACACTGAAGCTTTCTTT. This sequence encodes CASFPAGLNTEAFF.

The chain couples TRBV29-1 to TRBJ2-1, with 10 bases matching TRBD2. With V trimmed by 8 bases and J by 3 bases, 10 bases remained unmatched. The CDR3 contains 15 residues. The germline V gene has CDR1 SQVTM and CDR2 ANQGSEA. CDR3 protein: CSTGIGLADYNEQFF. The DNA for the CDR3 is TGCAGCACTGGGATTGGACTAGCGGACTACAATGAGCAGTTCTTC.

Concerning this clone: Other DNA sequences in this sample translate to the same CDR3. The V call is TRBV6-5, the J call TRBJ1-2, with 7 bases lining up with TRBD1. Germline trimming cut 5 bases from V and 8 bases from J; bases unmatched to any gene: 8. The CDR3 length is 13 residues. The germline V gene has CDR1 MNHEY and CDR2 SVGAGI. The CDR3 loop reads CASSRDRVGGYTF. CDR3 bases: TGTGCCAGCAGTCGCGACAGGGTTGGGGGCTACACCTTC.

As for this clone: The same CDR3 also results from other DNA sequences found in this sample. CDR3 in DNA: TGCGCCAGCAGCCAGGACGGACAGGGAAATCAGCCCCAGCATTTT. This gives the protein CASSQDGQGNQPQHF. The rearrangement joins TRBV4-1 to TRBJ1-5; 8 nucleotides align to TRBD1. The junction had 5 bases not matched to a gene; V was cut back by 3 bases and J by 4 bases. Germline V lookup: CDR1 MGHRA, CDR2 YSYEKL. This CDR3 has 15 residues.

This chain joins TRBV28 and TRBJ2-7; 9 bases are shared with TRBD2. The V and J ends lost 5 bases and 2 bases, in that order; junction bases with no gene match: 10. In germline, CDR1 is MDHEN, CDR2 SYDVKM. The CDR3 spans 16 residues. CDR3 protein: CASSPTGTSRPYEQYF. The DNA for the CDR3 is TGTGCCAGCAGTCCTACCGGGACTAGCAGACCCTACGAGCAGTACTTC.

This chain uses TRBV29-1 with TRBJ2-7, with a weak D call TRBD1 (6 bases). The CDR3 is 12 residues long. V lost 7 bases to trimming and J lost 4 bases, with 14 bases between them. Germline-derived CDR1 and CDR2 are SQVTM and ANQGSEA. The CDR3 coding sequence is TGCAGCGCTGTCTGGGGGCTTTACGAGCAGTACTTC. Translated, it gives CSAVWGLYEQYF.

This clone was observed at least ten times. J is TRBJ2-7 and V is TRBV28; 14 nucleotides match TRBD2. The trim removed 7 bases at V and 7 bases at J, leaving 9 bases unmatched. The CDR3 sequence is 15 residues long. CDR1 and CDR2 (germline): MDHEN, SYDVKM. CDR3 sequence (DNA): TGTGCCAGCACTGCCATGGGACTAGCGGGAGATGAGCAGTACTTC. Residues: CASTAMGLAGDEQYF.

About this clone: The sample contains more than one DNA sequence encoding this CDR3. The rearrangement joins TRBV29-1 to TRBJ1-4; 7 nucleotides line up with TRBD1. Germline V gene sequence: CDR1 SQVTM, CDR2 ANQGSEA. The length of the CDR3 is 12 residues. J lost 6 bases, V lost 6 bases, and 4 bases had no gene match. The CDR3 DNA follows: TGCAGCGTCAGGGGGGGGGATGAAAAACTGTTTTTT. This translates into CSVRGGDEKLFF.

This clone came up once. CDR3 nucleotide sequence: TGTGCCAGCAGTCCCCCCATGGGGGATAACTCCTACGAGCAGTACTTC. Translating gives CASSPPMGDNSYEQYF. The gene calls are TRBV28 and TRBJ2-7; D may be TRBD1 or TRBD2 (5 bases each). In germline, CDR1 is MDHEN, CDR2 SYDVKM. The CDR3 consists of 16 residues. V was shortened by 5 bases and J by 0 bases, with 17 bases between the two germline ends. Full variable domain (missing parts from reference TRBV28 and TRBJ2-7): DVKVTQSSRYLVKRTGEKVFLECVQDMDHENMFWYRQDPGLGLRLIYFSYDVKMKEKGDIPEGYSVSREKKERFSLILESASTNQTSMYLCASSPPMGDNSYEQYFGPGTRLTVT.

V usage is TRBV11-3 and J usage is TRBJ2-1, with D possibly TRBD2 on 6 matching bases. This CDR3 spans 14 amino acids. The germline V gene has CDR1 SGHNT and CDR2 YENEEA. Trimming stripped 4 bases from V and 5 bases from J, with 12 bases between. The chain's CDR3 is CASSSSDSHNEQFF. CDR3 nucleotides: TGTGCCAGCAGCTCTAGCGACAGCCACAATGAGCAGTTCTTC.

The chain is built from TRBV27 and TRBJ1-4; the D gene is possibly TRBD1 (5 bases). CDR3 size: 16 residues. Trimming took off 2 bases at V and 10 bases at J, with 20 bases between the two ends. CDR1 MNHEY and CDR2 SMNVEV come from the germline V gene (reference sequence). The chain's CDR3 is CASSLRGGTGYGKLFF. In DNA, the CDR3 is TGTGCCAGCAGTTTACGGGGAGGGACGGGATATGGAAAACTGTTTTTT.

The CDR3, as DNA: TGCAGCGTTACCGCGTACAGGGGGCAGGATGGCTACACCTTC. Protein: CSVTAYRGQDGYTF. The V gene is TRBV29-1, the J gene TRBJ1-2; 9 positions agree with TRBD1. The length of the CDR3 is 14 residues. Germline V gene sequence: CDR1 SQVTM, CDR2 ANQGSEA. J gave up 6 bases and V 5 bases, and 10 bases lay outside the gene matches.

The V gene is TRBV6-5, the J gene TRBJ1-1; weak D call: TRBD1 (5 bases). From germline, CDR1 is MNHEY and CDR2 SVGAGI. The CDR3 sequence is 14 residues long. V lost 6 bases and J lost 1, with 12 bases in between. CDR3 protein: CASRLTTANTEAFF. The DNA for the CDR3 is TGTGCCAGCAGACTCACGACAGCGAACACTGAAGCTTTCTTT.